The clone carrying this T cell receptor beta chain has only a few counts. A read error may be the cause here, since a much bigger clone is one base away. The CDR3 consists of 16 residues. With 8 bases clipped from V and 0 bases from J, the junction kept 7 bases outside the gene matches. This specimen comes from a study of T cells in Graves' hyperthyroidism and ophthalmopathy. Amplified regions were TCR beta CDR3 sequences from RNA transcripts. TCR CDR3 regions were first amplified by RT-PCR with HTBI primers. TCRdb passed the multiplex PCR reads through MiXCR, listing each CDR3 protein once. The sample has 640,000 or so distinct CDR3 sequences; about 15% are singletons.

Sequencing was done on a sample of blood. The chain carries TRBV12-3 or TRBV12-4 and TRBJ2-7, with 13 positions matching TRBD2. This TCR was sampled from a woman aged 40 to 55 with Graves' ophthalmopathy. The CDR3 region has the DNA TGTGCCAGCGGTCGGACTAGCGGGGGAAGCTCCTACGAGCAGTACTTC. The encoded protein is CASGRTSGGSSYEQYF.